The next 14 T cell receptor beta chains were all read from a single sample in a study of T cell changes during pregnancy in multiple sclerosis. Sequencing used immunoSEQ multiplex PCR; TCRdb keeps in-frame clones, though not all of them. The sample yields approximately 68,000 clones, approximately 90% seen once. Source: peripheral blood, taken in the second trimester of pregnancy. The receptors were sampled from a female donor with multiple sclerosis, enrolled in a pregnancy study.

The chain carries TRBV7-9 and TRBJ2-2; tentatively, D is TRBD2 (6 bases). V gave up 0 bases and J gave up 6 bases, with 11 bases separating them. The germline gives CDR1 SEHNR, CDR2 FQNEAQ (reference sequence). CDR3 length equals 15 residues. Written as DNA, the CDR3 is TGTGCCAGCAGCTTAGCCGGGACTTTGGCCGGGGAGCTGTTTTTT. Translating gives CASSLAGTLAGELFF.

The chain links TRBV27 to TRBJ2-7; TRBD1 matches 7 bases. CDR3 size: 14 residues. The junction had 6 bases not matched to a gene; V was cut back by 6 bases and J by 1 base. Looked up from germline, CDR1 is MNHEY and CDR2 is SMNVEV (reference sequence). The CDR3 region is CASSHTTGSYEQYF. CDR3 sequence (DNA): TGTGCCAGCAGCCACACGACAGGGTCCTACGAGCAGTACTTC.

The CDR3 spells CASSPKGDREFETQYF. The DNA for the CDR3 is TGTGCCAGCAGCCCGAAAGGGGACAGGGAGTTTGAGACCCAGTACTTC. The chain employs TRBV7-9 and TRBJ2-5, with 9 bases identical to TRBD1. CDR3 length: 16 amino acids. Germline V gives CDR1 SEHNR, CDR2 FQNEAQ (reference sequence). V lost 5 bases and J lost 5; bases outside the gene matches: 12. The full variable domain, with the rest looked up from reference TRBV7-9 and TRBJ2-5, is DTGVSQNPRHKITKRGQNVTFRCDPISEHNRLYWYRQTLGQGPEFLTYFQNEAQLEKSRLLSDRFSAERPKGSFSTLEIQRTEQGDSAMYLCASSPKGDREFETQYFGPGTRLLVL.

CDR3 in DNA: TGTGCCAGCAGCTTGGGACTAGCGACGATATACAATGAGCAGTTCTTC. Its translation: CASSLGLATIYNEQFF. The chain combines TRBV11-2 with TRBJ2-1; 10 bases match TRBD2. The ends lost 3 bases at V and 4 bases at J; junction bases unmatched: 6. CDR1 SGHAT and CDR2 FQNNGV come from the germline V gene. CDR3 length equals 16 residues. Filled out from reference TRBV11-2 and TRBJ2-1, the complete variable domain reads EAGVAQSPRYKIIEKRQSVAFWCNPISGHATLYWYQQILGQGPKLLIQFQNNGVVDDSQLPKDRFSAERLKGVDSTLKIQPAKLEDSAVYLCASSLGLATIYNEQFFGPGTRLTVL.

DNA of the CDR3: TGTGCCAGCAGTGAAGCCACGCAGGGGGCTCAAATATCAGATACGCAGTATTTT. Residues: CASSEATQGAQISDTQYF. The rearrangement links TRBV6-1 to TRBJ2-3; TRBD1 matches 8 bases. The CDR3 is made up of 18 amino acids. Germline values: CDR1 MNHNS, CDR2 SASEGT. The ends lost 0 bases at V and 4 bases at J; junction bases unmatched: 12.

The rearrangement uses TRBV7-7 and TRBJ2-1; D is possibly TRBD2 (6 bases). CDR3 length: 16 residues. Per germline, CDR1 SSHAT and CDR2 FNYEAQ (reference sequence). Trimming took off 5 bases at V and 4 bases at J, with 18 bases between the two ends. This CDR3 reads CASSQSTGDGYNEQFF. The DNA for the CDR3 is TGTGCCAGCAGCCAATCCACGGGGGACGGGTACAATGAGCAGTTCTTC.

The chain links TRBV30 to TRBJ2-7; D perhaps matches TRBD2 (5 bases). V lost 0 bases and J 7 bases, leaving 10 bases between the germline ends. CDR3 size: 12 residues. Germline V CDR1 and CDR2: GTSNPN, SVGIG (reference sequence). The CDR3 here is CAWSVLGEEQYF. In DNA form, the CDR3 reads TGTGCCTGGAGTGTACTGGGAGAAGAGCAGTACTTC.

The rearrangement uses TRBV9 and TRBJ1-6, with 11 bases lining up with TRBD1. The germline V gene encodes CDR1 SGDLS and CDR2 YYNGEE. The V and J ends lost 4 bases and 10 bases, in that order; junction bases with no gene match: 4. The CDR3 length is 14 residues. The DNA of the CDR3 is TGTGCCAGCAGCTCGGGACAGGGGGAATCACCCCTCCACTTT. Translated, it gives CASSSGQGESPLHF.

The chain is built from TRBV7-9 and TRBJ1-5, with D hard to call. V gave up 4 bases and J gave up 4 bases, with 5 bases separating them. The CDR3 is 12 amino acids. Germline values: CDR1 SEHNR, CDR2 FQNEAQ (reference sequence). CDR3 DNA sequence: TGTGCCAGCAGCTCTAGAAATCAGCCCCAGCATTTT. Its protein is CASSSRNQPQHF.

CDR3 nucleotide sequence: TGCGCCAGCAGCAACGGACAGGGGGCGAGAGAGACCCAGTACTTC. Its protein product is CASSNGQGARETQYF. The V and J genes are TRBV5-1 and TRBJ2-5, with TRBD1 matching over 11 bases. J gave up 4 bases and V 4 bases, and 6 bases lay outside the gene matches. Germline CDR1 SGHRS, CDR2 YFSETQ. The CDR3 loop spans 15 amino acids.

This sequence joins TRBV19 and TRBJ1-2; 9 positions match TRBD1. Unmatched junction bases numbered 4, after V lost 4 bases and J lost 4 bases. The CDR3 is 14 residues long. Per the germline V gene, CDR1 is LNHDA and CDR2 is SQIVND (reference sequence). The chain's CDR3 is CASSKGTGSYGYTF. CDR3 sequence (DNA): TGTGCCAGTAGTAAGGGGACAGGGTCCTATGGCTACACCTTC.

The chain combines TRBV7-9 with TRBJ2-3, with 8 positions matching TRBD2. The junction had 4 bases not matched to a gene; V was cut back by 6 bases and J by 2 bases. CDR1 is SEHNR and CDR2 is FQNEAQ in the germline V gene (reference sequence). The CDR3 is 14 amino acids. CDR3 in amino acids: CASRRREDTDTQYF. DNA of the CDR3: TGTGCCAGCAGGCGGCGGGAGGACACAGATACGCAGTATTTT.

The V gene is TRBV6-5, the J gene TRBJ1-2; tentative D call: TRBD1 (5 bases). The germline V gene encodes CDR1 MNHEY and CDR2 SVGAGI. The CDR3 totals 14 residues. V shed 0 bases and J shed 2 bases, with 7 bases lying between them. CDR3 residues: CASSYSYRNYGYTF. The CDR3 DNA reads as TGTGCCAGCAGTTACTCTTACAGGAACTATGGCTACACCTTC.

The V and J genes are TRBV19 and TRBJ2-5, with 13 nucleotides matching TRBD2. The V gene end was trimmed by 6 bases and the J gene end by 4 bases; junction bases not matched to a gene: 8. CDR1 is LNHDA, CDR2 SQIVND, per germline (reference sequence). This CDR3 is 16 amino acids long. The CDR3 coding sequence is TGTGCCAGTAGGTTAGGACTAGCGGGAGTAGGAGAGACCCAGTACTTC. Its translation is CASRLGLAGVGETQYF.